These 20 T cell receptor beta chains were all obtained from the same sample, sequenced in a study of human CD8 memory T cell subsets. Production of TCR beta libraries used UMI-labeled 5' RACE as the method. TCRdb re-called the 5' RACE reads; every CDR3 protein appears as one record, without DNA. The sample totals approximately 9,300 distinct CDR3 sequences; its top ten clones hold more than 9%. The sample comprised CD8+ stem-like memory T cells (TSCM and TCM) sorted from PBMCs. Subset here: stem-like memory CD8 T cells (TSTEM), CCR7+ PD-1- TIGIT-. These receptors all stem from a human donor in good health.

The chain combines TRBV29-1 with TRBJ2-2; the TRBD1 assignment by TCRdb is unverifiable without DNA. The CDR3 contains 13 residues. Germline V gives CDR1 SQVTM, CDR2 ANQGSEA. CDR3 protein: CSVEQGGTGELFF.

The chain employs TRBV6-2 or TRBV6-3 and TRBJ2-5; TCRdb outputs TRBD1, but without DNA this stays unchecked. CDR3 length equals 14 residues. The germline V gene encodes CDR1 MNHEY and CDR2 SVGEGT. This chain's CDR3 is CASSFGGAQETQYF.

V and J are TRBV29-1 and TRBJ2-7; the D gene TCRdb calls, TRBD1, cannot be checked with no DNA. CDR3 length: 14 amino acids. The V gene's germline CDR1 is SQVTM and CDR2 ANQGSEA. The CDR3 spells CSVVWDGYSYEQYF.

The chain joins TRBV19 to TRBJ2-7. The CDR3 is 11 amino acids. In germline, CDR1 is LNHDA, CDR2 SQIVND (reference sequence). The CDR3 loop reads CASSIGYEQYF.

The V call is TRBV2, the J call TRBJ2-7; the D call of TRBD1 rests on TCRdb alone, since no DNA is present to check it. This CDR3 spans 15 amino acids. Germline lookup yields CDR1 SNHLY and CDR2 FYNNEI. This CDR3 reads CASSDLGQVAYEQYF.

The chain couples TRBV9 to TRBJ2-3; the TCRdb call, TRBD2, lacks DNA for checking. CDR1 and CDR2 (germline): SGDLS, YYNGEE. This CDR3 comprises 16 residues. The CDR3 protein is CASSDKRGGRPDTQYF.

The chain has TRBV7-3 and TRBJ2-1; absent DNA, TCRdb's TRBD1 call cannot be checked. CDR1 and CDR2 (germline): SGHTA, FQGTGA. The CDR3 has 13 amino acids. This chain's CDR3 is CASSTFTGYEQFF.

This chain joins TRBV4-1 and TRBJ2-7. CDR1 and CDR2 (germline): MGHRA, YSYEKL. The CDR3 runs 16 residues. The CDR3 sequence is CASSQDLAGVSYEQYF.

The chain couples TRBV7-6 to TRBJ2-2; TCRdb outputs TRBD2, but without DNA this stays unchecked. Germline CDR1 is SGHVS and CDR2 is FNYEAQ. The CDR3 has 13 residues. The CDR3 sequence is CASSHRAPGELFF.

The V gene is TRBV7-9, the J gene TRBJ2-1; TCRdb gives TRBD2 as the D gene, but with no DNA this cannot be confirmed. This CDR3 spans 13 amino acids. Germline loops: CDR1 SEHNR, CDR2 FQNEAQ (reference sequence). This CDR3 reads CASREAATNEQFF.

By frequency, this clonotype registers medium-sized. The CDR3 loop is CSVGGVNAAAFF. The chain is built from TRBV29-1 and TRBJ1-1; TCRdb's D call, TRBD1, is unchecked because there is no DNA. The germline gives CDR1 SQVTM, CDR2 ANQGSEA. This CDR3 contains 12 residues.

The rearrangement joins TRBV23-1 to TRBJ2-1; TCRdb's D gene call, TRBD1, goes unchecked for lack of DNA. TRBV23-1 is recorded as an ORF, its role being uncertain. The CDR3 contains 14 residues. The CDR3 reads CASRDRGGDNEQFF.

V gene TRBV6-6 combines with J gene TRBJ2-3. This CDR3 comprises 13 residues. Per germline, CDR1 MNHNY and CDR2 SVGAGI (reference sequence). CDR3 sequence: CASSYPESDTQYF.

The CDR3 sequence is CASAVEGQADTQYF. The chain recombines TRBV6-5 with TRBJ2-3; TCRdb proposes TRBD1, but this gene call is untestable without DNA. The CDR3 length is 14 residues. Germline CDR1 MNHEY, CDR2 SVGAGI.

The chain is built from TRBV19 and TRBJ2-2; TCRdb gives TRBD2 as the D gene, but with no DNA this cannot be confirmed. CDR3 length equals 17 residues. From germline, CDR1 is LNHDA and CDR2 SQIVND (reference sequence). CDR3 in amino acids: CASSIDLGTPNTGELFF.

The chain uses TRBV28 and TRBJ2-3; the D call of TRBD1 rests on TCRdb alone, since no DNA is present to check it. CDR3 size: 15 residues. Germline CDR1 MDHEN, CDR2 SYDVKM. The CDR3 is CASSLLLDRRDTQYF.

The chain couples TRBV15 to TRBJ2-3; TCRdb picks TRBD2, but there is no DNA to check that call. Germline CDR1 LNHNV, CDR2 YYDKDF (reference sequence). The CDR3 extends over 18 amino acids. The CDR3 sequence is CATSRDRLSGGEEDTQYF. Based on the CDR3 plus reference TRBV15 and TRBJ2-3, the full variable domain is DAMVIQNPRYQVTQFGKPVTLSCSQTLNHNVMYWYQQKSSQAPKLLFHYYDKDFNNEADTPDNFQSRRPNTSFCFLDIRSPGLGDTAMYLCATSRDRLSGGEEDTQYFGPGTRLTVL.

Measured by frequency, this clonotype is medium-sized (0.01 to 0.1%). The rearrangement joins TRBV9 to TRBJ1-1. The CDR3 totals 14 residues. CDR1 is SGDLS and CDR2 is YYNGEE in the germline V gene. The CDR3 loop reads CASSVADGNTEAFF. Looking up the rest from reference TRBV9 and TRBJ1-1 gives the full variable domain: DSGVTQTPKHLITATGQRVTLRCSPRSGDLSVYWYQQSLDQGLQFLIQYYNGEERAKGNILERFSAQQFPDLHSELNLSSLELGDSALYFCASSVADGNTEAFFGQGTRLTVV.

The chain employs TRBV24-1 and TRBJ1-5. This CDR3 comprises 14 residues. Germline V gene data show CDR1 as KGHDR and CDR2 as SFDVKD. CDR3: CATSSGGRNQPQHF.

This CDR3 is CASSEPGQGADTQYF. The V and J genes are TRBV28 and TRBJ2-3; no DNA is available, so the TRBD1 call from TCRdb remains unchecked. The CDR3 is 15 amino acids. Looked up from germline, CDR1 is MDHEN and CDR2 is SYDVKM.